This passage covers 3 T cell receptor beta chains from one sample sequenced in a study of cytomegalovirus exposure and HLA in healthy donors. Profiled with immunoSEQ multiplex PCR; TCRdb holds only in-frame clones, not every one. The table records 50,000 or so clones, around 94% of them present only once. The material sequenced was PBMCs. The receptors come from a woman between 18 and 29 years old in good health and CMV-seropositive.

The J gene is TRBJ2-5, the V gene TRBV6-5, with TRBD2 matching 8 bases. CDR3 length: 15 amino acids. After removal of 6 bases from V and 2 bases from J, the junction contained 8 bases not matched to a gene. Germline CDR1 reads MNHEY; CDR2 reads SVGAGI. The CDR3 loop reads CASRGSGTLQETQYF. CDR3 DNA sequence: TGTGCCAGCAGGGGTAGCGGGACACTACAAGAGACCCAGTACTTC.

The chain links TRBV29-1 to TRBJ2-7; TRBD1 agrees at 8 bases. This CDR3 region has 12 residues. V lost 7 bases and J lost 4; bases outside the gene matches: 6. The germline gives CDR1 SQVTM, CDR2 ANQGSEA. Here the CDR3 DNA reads TGCAGCGCCGGACAGGGTTGGTACGAGCAGTACTTC. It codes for CSAGQGWYEQYF.

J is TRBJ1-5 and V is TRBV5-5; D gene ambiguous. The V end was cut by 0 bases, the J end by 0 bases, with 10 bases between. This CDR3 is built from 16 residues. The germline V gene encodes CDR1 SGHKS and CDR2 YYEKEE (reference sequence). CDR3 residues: CASSLGAQNSNQPQHF. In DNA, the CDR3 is TGTGCCAGCAGCTTGGGGGCACAAAATAGCAATCAGCCCCAGCATTTT. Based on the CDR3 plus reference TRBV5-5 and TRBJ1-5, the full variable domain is DAGVTQSPTHLIKTRGQQVTLRCSPISGHKSVSWYQQVLGQGPQFIFQYYEKEERGRGNFPDRFSARQFPNYSSELNVNALLLGDSALYLCASSLGAQNSNQPQHFGDGTRLSIL.